The 9 T cell receptor beta chains given below trace back to one sample, sequenced in a study of blood T cells in healthy people across ages. The use of a sample-barcoded 5' primer and a J-beta primer mix characterized a second PCR of about 6 to 11 cycles. TCRdb reprocessed the 5' RACE reads via MiXCR and lists one record per CDR3 protein. This sample yields some 1 million distinct CDR3 sequences, of which 35% to 50% are seen a single time; about 20% belongs to the top ten. Material: blood. These receptors originate from a woman aged 60-70 years in good health.

The V gene is TRBV6-5, the J gene TRBJ1-6; the D is unclear. The V end lost 6 bases, the J end lost 5 bases, and 11 bases lay between the germline ends. From germline, CDR1 is MNHEY and CDR2 SVGAGI. This CDR3 is built from 14 residues. CDR3 region: CASRGGRDNSPLHF. The CDR3 DNA follows: TGTGCCAGCAGAGGTGGACGGGATAATTCACCCCTCCACTTT.

This clonotype occurred a few times. The chain joins TRBV15 to TRBJ2-4; 8 bases match TRBD2. There are 16 residues in the CDR3. Trimming at V came to 3 bases and at J to 4 bases, leaving 8 bases not matched to a gene. Germline V lookup: CDR1 LNHNV, CDR2 YYDKDF (reference sequence). The CDR3 DNA follows: TGTGCCACCAGCAGTTATAGCGGGGAGAAAAAAAACATTCAGTACTTC. Protein sequence: CATSSYSGEKKNIQYF. The full variable domain, rest sourced from reference TRBV15 and TRBJ2-4, is DAMVIQNPRYQVTQFGKPVTLSCSQTLNHNVMYWYQQKSSQAPKLLFHYYDKDFNNEADTPDNFQSRRPNTSFCFLDIRSPGLGDTAMYLCATSSYSGEKKNIQYFGAGTRLSVL.

The CDR3 sequence is CASSSPTGVETQYF. The CDR3, as DNA: TGTGCCAGCAGTTCACCGACAGGGGTAGAGACCCAGTACTTC. V is TRBV28 and J is TRBJ2-5; 8 nucleotides line up with TRBD1. CDR3 length: 14 residues. Per germline, CDR1 MDHEN and CDR2 SYDVKM. V lost 4 bases and J lost 4; bases outside the gene matches: 5.

The chain couples TRBV5-1 to TRBJ2-3; D is unclear. The germline CDR1 and CDR2 sequences are SGHRS and YFSETQ. With 4 bases removed from V and 6 bases from J, the gap between germline ends came to 15 bases. The length of the CDR3 is 14 residues. CDR3 protein: CASSLVTEPDTQYF. The CDR3 DNA is TGCGCCAGCAGCCTGGTTACCGAACCGGATACGCAGTATTTT.

Only a few counts were recorded for this clonotype. The chain carries TRBV20-1 and TRBJ2-7; D might be TRBD2 (7 bases). Germline-derived CDR1 and CDR2 are DFQATT and SNEGSKA (reference sequence). The CDR3 runs 15 residues. V gave up 6 bases and J gave up 6 bases, with 24 bases separating them. DNA for the CDR3: TGCAGTGCGCAACATCCGGGGGGCAACTACGGCGAGCAGTACTTC. Encoded protein: CSAQHPGGNYGEQYF.

V and J are TRBV7-2 and TRBJ2-1; either TRBD1 or TRBD2 may supply D (6 bases each). Germline loops: CDR1 SGHTA, CDR2 FQGNSA. The CDR3 totals 18 residues. V dropped 1 base and J dropped 0 bases, with 16 bases sitting between them. The DNA for the CDR3 is TGTGCCAGCAGCTTAGTGGGGGGCCTGCCCAGCTCCTACAATGAGCAGTTCTTC. Protein: CASSLVGGLPSSYNEQFF.

The chain combines TRBV29-1 with TRBJ2-3, with D uncertain. With 4 bases removed from V and 2 bases from J, the gap between germline ends came to 13 bases. The germline V gene encodes CDR1 SQVTM and CDR2 ANQGSEA. The CDR3 is made up of 14 amino acids. The CDR3 nucleotides read TGCAGCGTTGCTGTCCTCCCCGACACAGATACGCAGTATTTT. This gives the protein CSVAVLPDTDTQYF.

V gene TRBV27 combines with J gene TRBJ2-7; tentatively, D is TRBD1 or TRBD2 (6 bases each). Germline assignment: CDR1 MNHEY and CDR2 SMNVEV (reference sequence). The CDR3 runs to 13 residues. Trimming removed 8 bases from V and 6 bases from J, with 17 bases in between. CDR3 residues: CASGTRRGGEQYF. CDR3 nucleotides: TGTGCCAGCGGGACAAGGAGGGGAGGCGAGCAGTACTTC.

This clonotype was observed a few times. The genes are TRBV29-1 and TRBJ2-4; no definite D call. Germline values: CDR1 SQVTM, CDR2 ANQGSEA. V lost 7 bases to trimming and J lost 3 bases, with 13 bases between them. CDR3 length equals 13 residues. The DNA of the CDR3 is TGCAGCGCCGTAGTTGGATACAAAAACATTCAGTACTTC. Translating it yields CSAVVGYKNIQYF.